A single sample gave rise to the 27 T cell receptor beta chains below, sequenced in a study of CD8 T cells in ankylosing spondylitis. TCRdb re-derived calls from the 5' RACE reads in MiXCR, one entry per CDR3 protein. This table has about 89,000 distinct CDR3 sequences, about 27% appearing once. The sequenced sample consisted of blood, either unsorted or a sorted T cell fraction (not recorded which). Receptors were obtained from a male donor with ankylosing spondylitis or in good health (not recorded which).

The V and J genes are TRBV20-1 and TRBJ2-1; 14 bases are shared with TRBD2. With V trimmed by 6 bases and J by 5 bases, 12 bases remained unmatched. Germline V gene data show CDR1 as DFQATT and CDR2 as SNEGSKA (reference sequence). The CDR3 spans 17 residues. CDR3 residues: CSAHGLAGGITNNEQFF. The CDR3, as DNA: TGCAGTGCCCACGGACTAGCGGGGGGAATCACGAACAATGAGCAGTTCTTC.

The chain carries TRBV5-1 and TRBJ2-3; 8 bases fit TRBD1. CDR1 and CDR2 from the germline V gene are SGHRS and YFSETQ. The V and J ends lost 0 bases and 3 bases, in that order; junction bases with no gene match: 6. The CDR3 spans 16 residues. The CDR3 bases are TGCGCCAGCAGCTTGGACGGACAGGGTTTTACAGATACGCAGTATTTT. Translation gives CASSLDGQGFTDTQYF.

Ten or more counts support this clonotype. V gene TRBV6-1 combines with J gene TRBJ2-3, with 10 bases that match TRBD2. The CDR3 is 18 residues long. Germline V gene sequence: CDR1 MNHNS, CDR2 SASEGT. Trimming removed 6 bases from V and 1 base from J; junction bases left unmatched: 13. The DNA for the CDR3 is TGTGCCAGCAGCCTCGGGGCTAGCGGGAGTAGTGGCACAGATACGCAGTATTTT. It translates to CASSLGASGSSGTDTQYF.

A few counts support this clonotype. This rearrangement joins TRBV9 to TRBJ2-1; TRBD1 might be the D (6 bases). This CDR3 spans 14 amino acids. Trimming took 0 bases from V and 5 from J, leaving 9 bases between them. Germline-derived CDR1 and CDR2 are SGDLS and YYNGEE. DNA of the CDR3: TGTGCCAGCAGCGTAGGGACAGTTGACAATGAGCAGTTCTTC. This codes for CASSVGTVDNEQFF.

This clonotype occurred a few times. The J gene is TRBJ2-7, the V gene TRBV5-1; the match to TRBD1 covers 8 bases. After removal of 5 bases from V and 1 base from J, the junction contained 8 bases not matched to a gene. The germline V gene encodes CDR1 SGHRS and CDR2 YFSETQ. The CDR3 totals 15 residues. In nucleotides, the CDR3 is TGCGCCAGCAGGCCGACACAGGGGGTTTCCTACGAGCAGTACTTC. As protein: CASRPTQGVSYEQYF.

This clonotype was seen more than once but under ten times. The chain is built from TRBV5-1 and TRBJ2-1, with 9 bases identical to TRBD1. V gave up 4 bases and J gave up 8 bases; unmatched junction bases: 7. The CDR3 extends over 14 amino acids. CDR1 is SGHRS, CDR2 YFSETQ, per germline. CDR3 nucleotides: TGCGCCAGCAGCGTCCGGGACAGGGATGATGAGCAGTTCTTC. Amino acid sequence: CASSVRDRDDEQFF.

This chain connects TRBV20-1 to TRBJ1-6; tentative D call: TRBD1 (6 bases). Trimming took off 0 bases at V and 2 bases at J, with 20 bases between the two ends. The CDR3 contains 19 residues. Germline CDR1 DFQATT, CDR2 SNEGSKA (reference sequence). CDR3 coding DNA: TGCAGTGCTAGAGACCCGGGACATCTTTTATCGACCTATAATTCACCCCTCCACTTT. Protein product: CSARDPGHLLSTYNSPLHF.

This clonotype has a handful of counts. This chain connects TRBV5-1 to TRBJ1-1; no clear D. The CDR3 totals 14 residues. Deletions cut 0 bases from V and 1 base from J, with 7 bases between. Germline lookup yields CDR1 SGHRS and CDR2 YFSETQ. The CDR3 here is CASSLGLANTEAFF. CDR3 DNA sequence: TGCGCCAGCAGCTTGGGCCTCGCGAACACTGAAGCTTTCTTT. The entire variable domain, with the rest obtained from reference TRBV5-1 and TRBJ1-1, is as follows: KAGVTQTPRYLIKTRGQQVTLSCSPISGHRSVSWYQQTPGQGLQFLFEYFSETQRNKGNFPGRFSGRQFSNSRSEMNVSTLELGDSALYLCASSLGLANTEAFFGQGTRLTVV.

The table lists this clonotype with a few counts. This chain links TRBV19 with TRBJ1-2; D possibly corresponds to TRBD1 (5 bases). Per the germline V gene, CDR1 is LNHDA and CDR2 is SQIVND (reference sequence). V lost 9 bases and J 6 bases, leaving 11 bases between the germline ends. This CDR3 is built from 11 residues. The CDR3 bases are TGTGCCAGCGACCAGGGTCATGGCTACACCTTC. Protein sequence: CASDQGHGYTF.

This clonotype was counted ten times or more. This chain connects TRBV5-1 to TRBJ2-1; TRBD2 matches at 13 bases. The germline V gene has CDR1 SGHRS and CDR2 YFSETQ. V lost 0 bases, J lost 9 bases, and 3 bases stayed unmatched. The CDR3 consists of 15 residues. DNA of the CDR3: TGCGCCAGCAGCTTGGGGACTAGCGGGAGAAGTGAGCAGTTCTTC. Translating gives CASSLGTSGRSEQFF.

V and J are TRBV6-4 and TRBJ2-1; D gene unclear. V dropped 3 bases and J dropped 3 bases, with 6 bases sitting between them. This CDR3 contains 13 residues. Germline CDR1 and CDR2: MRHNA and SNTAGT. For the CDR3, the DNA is TGTGCCAGCAGTGAAAACAGCTACAATGAGCAGTTCTTC. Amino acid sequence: CASSENSYNEQFF.

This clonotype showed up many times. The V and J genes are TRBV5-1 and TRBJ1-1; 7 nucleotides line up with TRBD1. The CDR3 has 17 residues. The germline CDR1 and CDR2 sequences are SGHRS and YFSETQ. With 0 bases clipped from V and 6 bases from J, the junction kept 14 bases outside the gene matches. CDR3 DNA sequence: TGCGCCAGCAGCTTGGCTCTTCGGACAGGTGGGCTACCTGAAGCTTTCTTT. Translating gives CASSLALRTGGLPEAFF.

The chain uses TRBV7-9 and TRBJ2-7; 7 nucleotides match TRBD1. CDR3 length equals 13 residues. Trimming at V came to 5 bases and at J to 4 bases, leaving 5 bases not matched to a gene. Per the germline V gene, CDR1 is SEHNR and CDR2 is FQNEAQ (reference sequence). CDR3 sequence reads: CASSPRTGYEQYV. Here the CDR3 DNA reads TGTGCCAGCAGCCCCCGGACAGGTTACGAGCAGTACGTC.

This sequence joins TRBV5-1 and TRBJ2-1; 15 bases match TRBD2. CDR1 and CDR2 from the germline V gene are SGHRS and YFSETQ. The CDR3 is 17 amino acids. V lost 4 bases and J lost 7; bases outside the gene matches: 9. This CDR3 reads CASSKELGTSGRNEQFF. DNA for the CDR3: TGCGCCAGCAGCAAAGAACTAGGGACTAGCGGGAGGAATGAGCAGTTCTTC.

CDR3 loop: CAISSVREVGNEQFF. CDR3 DNA sequence: TGTGCCATCAGTAGCGTCCGGGAGGTGGGCAATGAGCAGTTCTTC. The chain combines TRBV10-3 with TRBJ2-1; 7 bases map to TRBD2. Germline CDR1 reads ENHRY; CDR2 reads SYGVKD. The CDR3 is 15 residues long. V shed 5 bases, J shed 6 bases, and the junction held 10 bases outside the gene matches.

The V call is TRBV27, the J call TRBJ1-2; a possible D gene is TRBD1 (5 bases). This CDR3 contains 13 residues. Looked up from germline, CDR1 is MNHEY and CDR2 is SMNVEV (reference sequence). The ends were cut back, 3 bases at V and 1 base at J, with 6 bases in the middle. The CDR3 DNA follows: TGTGCCAGCAGTTTCGGGGGTAACTATGGCTACACCTTC. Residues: CASSFGGNYGYTF.

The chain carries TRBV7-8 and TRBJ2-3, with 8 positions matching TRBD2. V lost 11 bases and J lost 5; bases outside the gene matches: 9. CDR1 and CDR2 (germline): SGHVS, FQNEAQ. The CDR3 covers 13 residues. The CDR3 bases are TGTGCCTCCCGGGGGGGCACCCTAGATACGCAGTATTTT. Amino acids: CASRGGTLDTQYF.

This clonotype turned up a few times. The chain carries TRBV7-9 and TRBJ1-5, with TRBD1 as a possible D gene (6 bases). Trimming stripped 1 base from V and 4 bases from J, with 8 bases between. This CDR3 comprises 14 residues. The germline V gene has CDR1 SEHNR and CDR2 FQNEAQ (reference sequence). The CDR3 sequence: CASSLDRGNQPQHF. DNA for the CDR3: TGTGCCAGCAGCTTAGATAGGGGGAATCAGCCCCAGCATTTT.

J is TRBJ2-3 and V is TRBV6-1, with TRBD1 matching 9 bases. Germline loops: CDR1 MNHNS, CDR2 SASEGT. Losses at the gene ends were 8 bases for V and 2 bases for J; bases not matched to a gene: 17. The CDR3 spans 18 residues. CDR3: CASPGWPGQGRYTDTQYF. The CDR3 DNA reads TGTGCCAGCCCCGGTTGGCCGGGACAGGGTCGCTACACAGATACGCAGTATTTT.

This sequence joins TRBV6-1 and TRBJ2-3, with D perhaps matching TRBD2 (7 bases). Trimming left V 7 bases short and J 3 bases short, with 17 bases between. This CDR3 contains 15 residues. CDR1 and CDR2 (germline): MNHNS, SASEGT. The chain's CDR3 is CASTTRGAGTDTQYF. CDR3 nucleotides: TGTGCCAGCACAACTCGGGGGGCCGGGACAGATACGCAGTATTTT.

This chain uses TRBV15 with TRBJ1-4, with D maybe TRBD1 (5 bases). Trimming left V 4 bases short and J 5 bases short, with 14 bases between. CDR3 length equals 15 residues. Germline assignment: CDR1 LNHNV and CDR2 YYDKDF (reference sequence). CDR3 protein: CATSKDGGVNEKLFF. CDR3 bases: TGTGCCACCAGCAAAGACGGGGGGGTGAATGAAAAACTGTTTTTT.

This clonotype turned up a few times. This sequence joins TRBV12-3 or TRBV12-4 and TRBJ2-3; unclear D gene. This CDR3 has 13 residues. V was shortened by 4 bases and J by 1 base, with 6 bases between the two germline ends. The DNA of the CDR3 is TGTGCCAGCAGTTCCCGGGGCACAGATACGCAGTATTTT. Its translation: CASSSRGTDTQYF.

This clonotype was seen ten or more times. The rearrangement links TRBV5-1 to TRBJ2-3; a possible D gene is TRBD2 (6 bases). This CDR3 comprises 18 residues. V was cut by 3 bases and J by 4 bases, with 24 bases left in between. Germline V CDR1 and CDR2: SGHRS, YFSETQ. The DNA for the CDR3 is TGCGCCAGCAGCTCCGGAGGGGCGAGGGGAATTAGAGCAGATACGCAGTATTTT. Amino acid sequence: CASSSGGARGIRADTQYF.

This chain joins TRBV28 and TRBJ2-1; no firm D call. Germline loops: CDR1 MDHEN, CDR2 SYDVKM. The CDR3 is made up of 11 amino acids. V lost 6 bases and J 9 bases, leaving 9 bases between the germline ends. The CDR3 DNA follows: TGTGCCAGCAGGTCCCTAGTTGAGCAGTTCTTC. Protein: CASRSLVEQFF.

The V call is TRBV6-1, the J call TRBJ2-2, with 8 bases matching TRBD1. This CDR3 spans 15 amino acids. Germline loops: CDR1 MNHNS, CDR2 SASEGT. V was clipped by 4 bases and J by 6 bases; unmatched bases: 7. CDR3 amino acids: CASSAARTGSGELFF. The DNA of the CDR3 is TGTGCCAGCAGTGCCGCCAGGACAGGGTCCGGGGAGCTGTTTTTT.

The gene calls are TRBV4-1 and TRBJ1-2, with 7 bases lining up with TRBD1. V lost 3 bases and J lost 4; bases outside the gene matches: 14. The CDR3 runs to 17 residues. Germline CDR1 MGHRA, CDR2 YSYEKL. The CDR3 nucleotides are TGCGCCAGCAGCCAGAACCCGGGACAGAGCGAAAGCTATGGCTACACCTTC. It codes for CASSQNPGQSESYGYTF.

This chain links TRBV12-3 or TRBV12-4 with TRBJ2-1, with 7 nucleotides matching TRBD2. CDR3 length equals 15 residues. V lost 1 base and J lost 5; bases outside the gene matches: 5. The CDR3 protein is CASSLGSSGDNEQFF. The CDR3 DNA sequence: TGTGCCAGCAGTTTAGGGTCTAGCGGAGACAATGAGCAGTTCTTC.